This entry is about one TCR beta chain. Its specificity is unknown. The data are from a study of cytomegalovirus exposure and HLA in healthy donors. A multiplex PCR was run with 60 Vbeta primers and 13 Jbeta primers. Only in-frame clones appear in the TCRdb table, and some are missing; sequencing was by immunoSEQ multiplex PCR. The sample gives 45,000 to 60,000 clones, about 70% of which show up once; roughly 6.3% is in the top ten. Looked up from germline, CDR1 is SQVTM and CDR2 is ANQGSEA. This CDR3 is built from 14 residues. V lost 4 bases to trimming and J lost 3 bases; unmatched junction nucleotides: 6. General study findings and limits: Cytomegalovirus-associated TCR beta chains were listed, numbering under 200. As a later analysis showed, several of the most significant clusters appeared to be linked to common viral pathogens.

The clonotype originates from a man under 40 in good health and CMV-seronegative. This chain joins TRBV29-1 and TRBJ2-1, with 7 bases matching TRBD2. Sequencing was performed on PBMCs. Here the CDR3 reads CSVAWEGLYNEQFF. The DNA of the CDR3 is TGCAGCGTTGCTTGGGAGGGCCTCTACAATGAGCAGTTCTTC.